This record covers a single T cell receptor beta chain. Antigen unknown. It was into CD45RA+ naive and CD45RA-negative memory subsets that the CD4+ cells were split. The data stem from a study of shared clonotypes between healthy human individuals. Trimming stripped 2 bases from V and 4 bases from J, with 17 bases between. The length of the CDR3 is 16 residues. Germline loops: CDR1 MDHEN, CDR2 SYDVKM. A deep-level run was used for the assay. Clones were read by immunoSEQ multiplex PCR, and TCRdb kept only the in-frame ones, dropping some. The table has over 400,000 clones, 90% to 97% seen once. Study-level points and caveats: Sharing across several donors was seen in roughly 5% of naive CD4 clonotypes. The small donor group covered limited genetic and exposure diversity.

The sample consisted of naive CD4+ T cells sorted from blood. Subset denoted: CD45RA+ positively selected. The chain employs TRBV28 and TRBJ2-5; D is possibly TRBD1 (5 bases). The sequence was obtained from a woman aged 25-40 years in good health. The CDR3 DNA follows: TGTGCCAGCAGTTTAGCGTCAAAGGGGTTTATAGAGACCCAGTACTTC. Protein sequence: CASSLASKGFIETQYF. The variable domain in full, completed from reference TRBV28 and TRBJ2-5, reads DVKVTQSSRYLVKRTGEKVFLECVQDMDHENMFWYRQDPGLGLRLIYFSYDVKMKEKGDIPEGYSVSREKKERFSLILESASTNQTSMYLCASSLASKGFIETQYFGPGTRLLVL.